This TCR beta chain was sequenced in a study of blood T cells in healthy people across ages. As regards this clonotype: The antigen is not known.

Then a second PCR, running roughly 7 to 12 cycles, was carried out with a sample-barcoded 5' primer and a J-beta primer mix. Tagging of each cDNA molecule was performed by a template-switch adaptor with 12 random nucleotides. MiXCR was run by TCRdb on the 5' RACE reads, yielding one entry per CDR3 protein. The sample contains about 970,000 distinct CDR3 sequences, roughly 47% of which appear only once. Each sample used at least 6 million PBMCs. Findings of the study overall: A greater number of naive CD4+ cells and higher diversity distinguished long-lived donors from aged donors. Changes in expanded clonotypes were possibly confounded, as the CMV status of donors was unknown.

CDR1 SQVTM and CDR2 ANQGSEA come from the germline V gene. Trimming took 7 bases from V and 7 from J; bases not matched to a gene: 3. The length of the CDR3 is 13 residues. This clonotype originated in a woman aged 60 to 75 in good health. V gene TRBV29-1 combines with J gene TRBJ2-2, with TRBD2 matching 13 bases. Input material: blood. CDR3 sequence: CSGGTSGNGELFF. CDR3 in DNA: TGCAGCGGGGGGACTAGCGGGAACGGGGAGCTGTTTTTT.